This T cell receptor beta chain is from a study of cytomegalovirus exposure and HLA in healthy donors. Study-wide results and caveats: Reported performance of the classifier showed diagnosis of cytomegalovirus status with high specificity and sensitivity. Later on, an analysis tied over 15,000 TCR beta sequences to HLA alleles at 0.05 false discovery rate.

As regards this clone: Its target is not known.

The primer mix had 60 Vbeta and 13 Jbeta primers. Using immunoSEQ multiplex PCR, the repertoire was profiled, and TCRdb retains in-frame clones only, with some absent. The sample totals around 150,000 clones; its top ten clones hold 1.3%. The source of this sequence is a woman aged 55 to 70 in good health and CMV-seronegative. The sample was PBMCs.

The CDR3 loop is CAISERVRTGTDVQYF. The CDR3 DNA reads as TGTGCCATCAGTGAGAGAGTTAGGACAGGCACCGATGTGCAGTATTTT. V is TRBV10-3 and J is TRBJ2-3, with TRBD1 identical over 7 bases. Germline lookup yields CDR1 ENHRY and CDR2 SYGVKD. The V segment lost 2 bases and the J segment 11 bases; nucleotides outside the gene matches: 16. This CDR3 region has 16 residues.